The subject of this entry is one T cell receptor beta chain. At the DNA level, this CDR3 is encoded by other sequences in the same sample as well. The data originate from a study of OX40 agonist ivuxolimab in advanced cancers. TCRdb keeps only in-frame clones here, not all; method: immunoSEQ multiplex PCR. The sample has around 60,000 clones; 79% are singletons. The ends were cut back, 1 base at V and 4 bases at J, with 19 bases in the middle. The CDR3 loop spans 17 amino acids. Germline-derived CDR1 and CDR2 are LGHNA and YSLEER. This sequence joins TRBV4-3 and TRBJ1-2; perhaps TRBD1 as D (6 bases). This TCR was sampled from an adult with an advanced solid tumor such as melanoma, head and neck, liver or kidney cancer. The sample here was CD4+ or CD8+ T cells sorted from blood, taken in a trial of the OX40 agonist ivuxolimab. CDR3 region: CASSQVSGGASGYGYTF. CDR3 coding DNA: TGCGCCAGCAGCCAAGTTTCCGGGGGCGCCTCCGGCTATGGCTACACCTTC.